This T cell receptor (beta chain) was sequenced during a study of OX40 agonist ivuxolimab in advanced cancers. The CDR3 spans 15 residues. The V segment lost 7 bases and the J segment 0 bases; nucleotides outside the gene matches: 8. Germline V gene data show CDR1 as LNHDA and CDR2 as SQIVND (reference sequence). This clone has only one observation. Assay used: immunoSEQ multiplex PCR; TCRdb lists only in-frame clones, some missing. Of tens of thousands of clones listed, approximately 90% are singletons. Samples were taken at baseline and on day 1 of cycles 4 and 7. The receptor's source is an adult with an advanced solid tumor such as melanoma, head and neck, liver or kidney cancer. The chain couples TRBV19 to TRBJ2-5, with TRBD2 matching 7 bases. The starting material was CD4+ or CD8+ T cells sorted from blood, obtained in a trial of the OX40 agonist ivuxolimab. As DNA, the CDR3 is TGTGCCAGTAATAACCCGCGGGAGTACCAAGAGACCCAGTACTTC. Translating it yields CASNNPREYQETQYF.